The 5 T cell receptor beta chains listed next were all sequenced from one sample in a study of blood T cells in healthy people across ages. A second PCR of 7 to 11 cycles used a sample-barcoded 5' primer and a J-beta primer mix. Each CDR3 protein gets one entry after TCRdb re-called the 5' RACE reads with MiXCR. The sample lists about 670,000 distinct CDR3 sequences; about 43% were seen once. The sample comprised blood. These TCRs come from a man older than 75 in good health.

The chain joins TRBV4-3 to TRBJ1-2; D perhaps matches TRBD1 (5 bases). CDR3 size: 13 residues. V was shortened by 5 bases and J by 7 bases, with 14 bases between the two germline ends. Germline V gene lookup returns CDR1 LGHNA and CDR2 YSLEER. CDR3 coding DNA: TGCGCCAGCAGCAATACTCAGGGATCTGGCTACACCTTC. It codes for CASSNTQGSGYTF.

Details on this clonotype: One end of the junction fails to match germline, which may point to a read error. The chain has TRBV12-3 or TRBV12-4 and TRBJ1-2, with D maybe TRBD1 (5 bases). The CDR3 is 13 residues long. The CDR3 spells CTSSTGSNYGYTF. The CDR3 bases are TGTACCAGCAGTACAGGTTCTAACTATGGCTACACCTTC.

The CDR3 region is CATSRDLITEAFF. The CDR3 region has the DNA TGTGCCACCAGCAGAGATCTAATCACTGAAGCTTTCTTT. This rearrangement joins TRBV15 to TRBJ1-1, with D hard to call. Germline V gene lookup returns CDR1 LNHNV and CDR2 YYDKDF (reference sequence). V shed 0 bases and J shed 4 bases, with 6 bases lying between them. CDR3 length: 13 residues.

This clonotype was seen many times. The chain is built from TRBV4-3 and TRBJ2-1; D unclear. Germline lookup yields CDR1 LGHNA and CDR2 YSLEER. Between the trimmed V and J ends, which lost 1 base and 6 bases, there was a span of 7 bases. This CDR3 is built from 13 residues. The CDR3 region has the DNA TGCGCCAGCAGCCAAGGTGCCGGCAATGAGCAGTTCTTC. The encoded protein is CASSQGAGNEQFF.

Note on this clonotype: This may be a read error: a much more frequent sequence differs by one nucleotide. The V gene is TRBV7-9, the J gene TRBJ2-7; tentatively, D is TRBD1 (6 bases). The CDR3 is 14 residues long. Germline V gives CDR1 SEHNR, CDR2 FQNEAQ (reference sequence). The CDR3 DNA follows: TGTGCCAGCAGCTCCCGGACAGTTTCCTACGAGCGGTACTTC. Translation gives CASSSRTVSYERYF.